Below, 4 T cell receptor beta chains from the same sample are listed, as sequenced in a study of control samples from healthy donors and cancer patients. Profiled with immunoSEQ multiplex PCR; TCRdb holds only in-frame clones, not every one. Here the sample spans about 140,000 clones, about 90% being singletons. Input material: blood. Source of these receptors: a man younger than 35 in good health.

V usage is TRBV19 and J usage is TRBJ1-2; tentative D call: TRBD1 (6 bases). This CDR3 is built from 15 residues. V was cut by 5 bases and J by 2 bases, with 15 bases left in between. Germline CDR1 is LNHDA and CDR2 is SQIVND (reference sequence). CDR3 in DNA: TGTGCCAGTAGTCTTACGATGGACAGAAACTATGGCTACACCTTC. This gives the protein CASSLTMDRNYGYTF.

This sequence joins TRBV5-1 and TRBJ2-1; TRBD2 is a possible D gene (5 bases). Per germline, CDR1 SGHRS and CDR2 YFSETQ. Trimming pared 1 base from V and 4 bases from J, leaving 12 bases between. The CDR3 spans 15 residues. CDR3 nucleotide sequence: TGCGCCAGCAGCTTGTACGGGATAGGGTACAATGAGCAGTTCTTC. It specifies CASSLYGIGYNEQFF.

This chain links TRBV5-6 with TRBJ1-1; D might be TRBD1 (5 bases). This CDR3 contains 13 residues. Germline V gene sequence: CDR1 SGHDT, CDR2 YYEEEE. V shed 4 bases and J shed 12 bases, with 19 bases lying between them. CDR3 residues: CASSQWGGGETFF. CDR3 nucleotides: TGTGCCAGCAGCCAATGGGGCGGAGGAGAAACTTTCTTT.

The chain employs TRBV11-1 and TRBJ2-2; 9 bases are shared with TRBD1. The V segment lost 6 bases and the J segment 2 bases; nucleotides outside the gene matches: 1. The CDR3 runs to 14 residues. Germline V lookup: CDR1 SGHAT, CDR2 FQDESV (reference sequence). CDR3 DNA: TGTGCCAGCAGGGACAGGGGCAACACCGGGGAGCTGTTTTTT. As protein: CASRDRGNTGELFF.